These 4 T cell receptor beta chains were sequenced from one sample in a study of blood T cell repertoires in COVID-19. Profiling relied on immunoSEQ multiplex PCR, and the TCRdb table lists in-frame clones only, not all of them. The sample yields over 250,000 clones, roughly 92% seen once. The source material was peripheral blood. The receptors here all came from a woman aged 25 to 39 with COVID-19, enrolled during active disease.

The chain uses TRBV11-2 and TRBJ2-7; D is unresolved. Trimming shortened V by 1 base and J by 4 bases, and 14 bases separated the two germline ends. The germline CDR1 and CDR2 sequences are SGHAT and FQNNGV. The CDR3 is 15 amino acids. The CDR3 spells CASSLAAAQNYEQYF. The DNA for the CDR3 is TGTGCCAGCAGCTTAGCAGCAGCGCAAAATTACGAGCAGTACTTC. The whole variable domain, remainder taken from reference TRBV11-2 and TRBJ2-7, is EAGVAQSPRYKIIEKRQSVAFWCNPISGHATLYWYQQILGQGPKLLIQFQNNGVVDDSQLPKDRFSAERLKGVDSTLKIQPAKLEDSAVYLCASSLAAAQNYEQYFGPGTRLTVT.

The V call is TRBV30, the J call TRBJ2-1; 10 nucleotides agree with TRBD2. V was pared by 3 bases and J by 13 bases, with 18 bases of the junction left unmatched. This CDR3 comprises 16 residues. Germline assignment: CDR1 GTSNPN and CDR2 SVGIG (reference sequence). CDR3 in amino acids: CAWSPLPASGRVHQFF. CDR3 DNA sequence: TGTGCCTGGAGCCCCCTCCCGGCCAGCGGGAGGGTACACCAGTTCTTC.

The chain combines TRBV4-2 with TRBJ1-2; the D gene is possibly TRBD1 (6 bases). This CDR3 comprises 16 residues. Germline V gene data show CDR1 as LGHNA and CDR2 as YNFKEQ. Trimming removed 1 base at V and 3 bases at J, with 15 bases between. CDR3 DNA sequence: TGTGCCAGCAGCCAAGTCCAGAACAGGGAAGACTATGGCTACACCTTC. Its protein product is CASSQVQNREDYGYTF.

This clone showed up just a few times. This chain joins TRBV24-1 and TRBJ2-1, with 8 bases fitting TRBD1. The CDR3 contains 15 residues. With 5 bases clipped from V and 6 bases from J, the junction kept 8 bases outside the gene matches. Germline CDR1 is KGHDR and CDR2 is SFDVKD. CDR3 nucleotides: TGTGCCACCAGTGCCCAAACGGACAGGGCCAATGAGCAGTTCTTC. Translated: CATSAQTDRANEQFF.